This TCR beta chain was retrieved from a study of shared clonotypes between healthy human individuals. On the study more broadly: The donor group consisted of two women and a few men, aged 18 to 49. Used for every donor were three CD4 naive, three CD4 memory, two CD8 naive and one CD8 memory plate. Study-level results: Shared across a handful of donors were roughly 4.7% of the naive CD4 clonotypes. The genetic and exposure-history diversity represented was limited by few donors.

Using immunoSEQ multiplex PCR, the repertoire was profiled, and TCRdb retains in-frame clones only, with some absent. Among some 2.1 million clones, roughly 95% were seen once, and the ten largest hold under 0.15%. A note on this clone: The antigen is not known. The identical CDR3 is also encoded by other nucleotide sequences in the sample.

V lost 4 bases and J 4 bases, leaving 11 bases between the germline ends. CDR3 length: 14 amino acids. Per the germline V gene, CDR1 is SGHTA and CDR2 is FQGNSA. This TCR came from a man aged 18 to 30 in good health. The sequenced sample consisted of naive CD4+ T cells sorted from blood. This sample's subset: CD45RA+ positively selected. The chain joins TRBV7-2 to TRBJ1-3, with D tentatively TRBD1 (6 bases). The CDR3 DNA follows: TGTGCCAGCAGCTCAACAGGGTCCGGAAACACCATATATTTT. Translation gives CASSSTGSGNTIYF.